Detailed here is one T cell receptor beta chain. Its antigen is as yet unknown. Profiling relied on immunoSEQ multiplex PCR, and the TCRdb table lists in-frame clones only, not all of them. The data show about 96,000 clones, around 87% seen once. These data are taken from a study of T cell responses to AZD1222 COVID-19 vaccine. The study, taken as a whole, reports: White British donors predominated, females outnumbered males, and clonal diversity was possibly underestimated. No repertoire was sampled before or during the peak T cell response, only after it. Mapped onto spike, vaccine-associated CD4 TCRs spanned it and were dominant at 160-218 and 743-854.

Material: peripheral blood, obtained on day 0 of AZD1222 vaccination. The receptor was derived from an adult in good health.

The CDR3: CASSVGQAASVYGYTF. DNA for the CDR3: TGTGCCAGCAGCGTAGGACAGGCGGCGAGCGTCTATGGCTACACCTTC. This chain links TRBV9 with TRBJ1-2; D is possibly TRBD1 (6 bases). The V and J ends lost 0 bases and 4 bases respectively, with 16 bases between them. The CDR3 consists of 16 residues. Per the germline V gene, CDR1 is SGDLS and CDR2 is YYNGEE.